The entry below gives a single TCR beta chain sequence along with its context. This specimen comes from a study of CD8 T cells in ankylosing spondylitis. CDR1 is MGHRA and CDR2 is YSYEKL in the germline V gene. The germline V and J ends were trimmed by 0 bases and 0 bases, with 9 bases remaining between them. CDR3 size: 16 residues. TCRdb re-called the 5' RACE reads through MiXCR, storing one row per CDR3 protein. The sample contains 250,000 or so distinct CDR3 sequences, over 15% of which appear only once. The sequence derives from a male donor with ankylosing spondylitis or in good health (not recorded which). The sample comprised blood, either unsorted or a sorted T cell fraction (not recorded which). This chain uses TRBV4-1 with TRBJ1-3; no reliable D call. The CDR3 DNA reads TGCGCCAGCAGCCAAGATTCCGTGAACTCTGGAAACACCATATATTTT. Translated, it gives CASSQDSVNSGNTIYF.